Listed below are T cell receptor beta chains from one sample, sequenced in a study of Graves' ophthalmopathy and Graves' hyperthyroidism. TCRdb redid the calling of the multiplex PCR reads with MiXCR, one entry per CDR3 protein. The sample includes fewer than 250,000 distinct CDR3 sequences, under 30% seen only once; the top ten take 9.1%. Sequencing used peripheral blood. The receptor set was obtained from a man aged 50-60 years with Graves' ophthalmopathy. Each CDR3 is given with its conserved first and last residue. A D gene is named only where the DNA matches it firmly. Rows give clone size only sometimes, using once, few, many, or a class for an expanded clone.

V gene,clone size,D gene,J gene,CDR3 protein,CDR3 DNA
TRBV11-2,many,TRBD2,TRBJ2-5,CASSLVAGRVRETQYF,TGTGCCAGCAGCTTAGTAGCGGGAAGGGTCCGGGAGACCCAGTACTTC
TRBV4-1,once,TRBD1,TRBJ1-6,CASSHPGQGFSRSPLHF,TGCGCCAGCAGCCATCCGGGACAGGGCTTTTCGCGCTCACCCCTCCACTTT
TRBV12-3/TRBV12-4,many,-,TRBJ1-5,CASRRAGVGPQHF,TGTGCCAGCAGGCGCGCGGGGGTTGGGCCCCAGCATTTT
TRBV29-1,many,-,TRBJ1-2,CSVGGDGYTF,TGCAGCGTTGGAGGGGATGGCTACACCTTC
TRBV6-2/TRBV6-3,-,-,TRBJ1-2,CASRTSARQRAGYTF,TGTGCCAGCAGGACGAGTGCGAGACAGAGGGCTGGCTACACCTTC
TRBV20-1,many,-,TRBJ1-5,CSASSRYSNQPQHF,TGCAGTGCTAGCAGCAGGTATAGCAATCAGCCCCAGCATTTT
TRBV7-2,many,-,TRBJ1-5,CASSPRSSNQPQHF,TGTGCCAGCAGCCCGAGGAGTAGCAATCAGCCCCAGCATTTT
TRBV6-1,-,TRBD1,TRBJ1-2,CASSEAPPGQGLHGYTF,TGTGCCAGCAGTGAAGCGCCCCCGGGACAGGGTTTGCATGGCTACACCTTC
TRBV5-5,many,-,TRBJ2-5,CASSLAQVGETQYF,TGTGCCAGCAGCTTGGCCCAGGTCGGGGAGACCCAGTACTTC
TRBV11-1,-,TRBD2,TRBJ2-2,CASSLNLAGANTGELFF,TGTGCCAGCAGCTTAAACCTAGCGGGAGCGAACACCGGGGAGCTGTTTTTT
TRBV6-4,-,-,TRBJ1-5,CASSYRGPQPQHF,TGTGCCAGCAGTTACCGTGGCCCTCAGCCCCAGCATTTT
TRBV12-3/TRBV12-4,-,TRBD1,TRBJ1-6,CASSPTGIKNSPLHF,TGTGCCAGCAGCCCGACAGGGATTAAAAATTCACCCCTCCACTTT
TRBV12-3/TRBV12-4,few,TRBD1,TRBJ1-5,CASSSRGESNQPQHF,TGTGCCAGCAGCTCCAGGGGGGAGAGCAATCAGCCCCAGCATTTT
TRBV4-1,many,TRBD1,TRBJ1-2,CASSQDQGAVVQDYGYTF,TGCGCCAGCAGCCAAGATCAGGGGGCAGTCGTTCAGGACTATGGCTACACCTTC
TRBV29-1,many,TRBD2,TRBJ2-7,CSVESSGTYEQYF,TGCAGCGTTGAGTCTAGCGGTACCTACGAGCAGTACTTC
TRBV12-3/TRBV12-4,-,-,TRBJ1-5,CASSLQASNQPQHF,TGTGCCAGCAGTTTACAAGCAAGCAATCAGCCCCAGCATTTT
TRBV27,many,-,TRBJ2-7,CASSLFGRPHEQYF,TGTGCCAGCAGTTTATTCGGGAGACCCCACGAGCAGTACTTC
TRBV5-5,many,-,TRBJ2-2,CASSQSGLEELFF,TGTGCCAGCAGCCAAAGTGGGTTGGAGGAGCTGTTTTTT
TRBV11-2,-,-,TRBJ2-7,CASSRSGLANYEQYF,TGTGCCAGCAGCAGAAGCGGGCTAGCTAACTACGAGCAGTACTTC
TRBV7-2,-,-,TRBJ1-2,CASSINRVNYGYTF,TGTGCCAGCAGCATAAACAGGGTTAACTATGGCTACACCTTC
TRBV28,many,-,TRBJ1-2,CASRRSLYGYTF,TGTGCCAGCAGAAGAAGTCTCTATGGCTACACCTTC
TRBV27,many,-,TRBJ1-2,CASSDTLGPYGYTF,TGTGCCAGCAGCGATACTTTAGGCCCCTATGGCTACACCTTC
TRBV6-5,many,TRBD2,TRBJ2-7,CASSYSLPSGSYEQYF,TGTGCCAGCAGTTACTCCCTGCCTAGCGGGAGCTACGAGCAGTACTTC
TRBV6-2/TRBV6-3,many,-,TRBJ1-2,CASSYSGSVPHGYTF,TGTGCCAGCAGTTACTCTGGGAGCGTTCCCCATGGCTACACCTTC
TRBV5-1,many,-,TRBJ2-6,CASSPGSTGANVLTF,TGCGCCAGCAGCCCGGGGAGTACTGGGGCCAACGTCCTGACTTTC
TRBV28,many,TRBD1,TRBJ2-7,CASRQGQEANEQYF,TGTGCCAGCAGACAGGGACAGGAGGCGAACGAGCAGTACTTC
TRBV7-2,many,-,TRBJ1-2,CASSLGGRNGYTF,TGTGCCAGCAGCTTAGGGGGCAGAAATGGCTACACCTTC
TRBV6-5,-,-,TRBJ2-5,CASSYSAGKYF,TGTGCCAGCAGTTACTCGGCAGGGAAGTACTTC
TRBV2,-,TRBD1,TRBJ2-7,CASSGQGGEQYF,TGTGCCAGCAGTGGACAGGGTGGCGAGCAGTACTTC
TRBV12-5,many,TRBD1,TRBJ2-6,CASGLVRSSKGAPGANVLTF,TGTGCTAGTGGTTTGGTAAGGAGTTCGAAGGGGGCGCCTGGGGCCAACGTCCTGACTTTC
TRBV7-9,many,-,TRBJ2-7,CASSVFMGGTYEQYF,TGTGCCAGCAGCGTATTCATGGGCGGGACTTACGAGCAGTACTTC
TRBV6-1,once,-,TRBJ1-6,CASSDGSRYNSPLHF,TGTGCCAGCAGTGATGGGTCTCGGTATAATTCACCCCTCCACTTT
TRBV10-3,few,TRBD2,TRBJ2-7,CASAPTSGTSREQYF,TGTGCCTCCGCCCCCACTAGCGGGACATCTCGAGAGCAGTACTTC
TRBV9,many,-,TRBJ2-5,CASSVSSGRRETQYF,TGTGCCAGCAGCGTAAGTAGCGGAAGAAGGGAGACCCAGTACTTC
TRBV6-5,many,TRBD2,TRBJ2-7,CASSYRTSGRGEQYF,TGTGCCAGCAGTTACAGGACTAGCGGGAGAGGTGAGCAGTACTTC
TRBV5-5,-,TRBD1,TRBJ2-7,CASSHDPGQGNEQYF,TGTGCCAGCAGCCACGACCCCGGACAGGGCAACGAGCAGTACTTC
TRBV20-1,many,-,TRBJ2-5,CSAILAEETQYF,TGCAGTGCTATACTAGCAGAAGAGACCCAGTACTTC
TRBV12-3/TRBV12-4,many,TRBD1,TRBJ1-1,CASGSGGPEAFF,TGTGCCAGCGGCTCAGGGGGCCCTGAAGCTTTCTTT
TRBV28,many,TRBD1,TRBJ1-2,CASSSGQGGDYGYTF,TGTGCCAGCAGTTCTGGACAGGGGGGTGACTATGGCTACACCTTC
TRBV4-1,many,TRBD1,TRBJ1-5,CASSPRQGDGNQPQHF,TGCGCCAGCAGCCCGAGACAGGGTGACGGGAATCAGCCCCAGCATTTT